These 25 T cell receptor beta chains originate from one sample sequenced in a study of vaccination effects on CD4 cells after COVID-19. These receptors have no known antigen. Sequencing was preceded by expansion of antigen-specific CD4+ T cells with viral peptide pools in the ViraFEST assay. Researchers isolated CD4+ T cells once about 11 days of culture had elapsed. Profiled with immunoSEQ multiplex PCR; TCRdb holds only in-frame clones, not every one. The repertoire consists of 55,000 to 65,000 clones, with about four fifths occurring once and the leading ten covering about 2.5%. Sequencing used CD4+ T cells from PBMCs cultured with HCoV-229E spike peptides, obtained before COVID-19 vaccination. The receptors were sampled from a human donor who received a COVID-19 vaccine.

This chain uses TRBV7-3 with TRBJ1-2; the D gene is possibly TRBD1 (6 bases). Per the germline V gene, CDR1 is SGHTA and CDR2 is FQGTGA. The V end was cut by 1 base, the J end by 3 bases, with 12 bases between. The CDR3 totals 15 residues. CDR3 nucleotides: TGTGCCAGCAGCTTAATGGGGGGCGAGGACTATGGCTACACCTTC. This codes for CASSLMGGEDYGYTF.

This clone occurred once. The J gene is TRBJ2-5, the V gene TRBV5-5, with 11 nucleotides matching TRBD1. Germline assignment: CDR1 SGHKS and CDR2 YYEKEE (reference sequence). Losses at the gene ends were 3 bases for V and 2 bases for J; bases not matched to a gene: 6. This CDR3 has 16 residues. CDR3 in DNA: TGTGCCAGCAGCTCCGGGGACAGGGGGTTACAAGAGACCCAGTACTTC. Encoded protein: CASSSGDRGLQETQYF. Complete variable domain (other parts from reference TRBV5-5 and TRBJ2-5): DAGVTQSPTHLIKTRGQQVTLRCSPISGHKSVSWYQQVLGQGPQFIFQYYEKEERGRGNFPDRFSARQFPNYSSELNVNALLLGDSALYLCASSSGDRGLQETQYFGPGTRLLVL.

The chain employs TRBV9 and TRBJ2-3; no clear D. This CDR3 comprises 13 residues. Germline V gene lookup returns CDR1 SGDLS and CDR2 YYNGEE. The V end was cut by 0 bases, the J end by 0 bases, with 2 bases between. DNA for the CDR3: TGTGCCAGCAGCGTAGTCAGCACAGATACGCAGTATTTT. Translated, it gives CASSVVSTDTQYF.

This clone was counted a single time. V gene TRBV30 combines with J gene TRBJ1-2; 9 bases agree with TRBD1. The CDR3 is 14 residues long. The V and J ends lost 3 bases and 7 bases, in that order; junction bases with no gene match: 9. Germline CDR1 and CDR2: GTSNPN and SVGIG (reference sequence). The CDR3 region is CAWRQGTGWFGYTF. Written as DNA, the CDR3 is TGTGCCTGGAGGCAGGGGACAGGGTGGTTTGGCTACACCTTC.

This CDR3 reads CASSRLAGVGDTQYF. Here the CDR3 DNA reads TGTGCCAGCAGCAGACTAGCGGGGGTTGGTGATACGCAGTATTTT. The rearrangement links TRBV3-1 (or the pseudogene TRBV3-2) to TRBJ2-3, with TRBD2 identical over 12 bases. Looked up from germline, CDR1 is LGHDT and CDR2 is YNNKEL (reference sequence). The CDR3 has 15 amino acids. The ends lost 5 bases at V and 6 bases at J; junction bases unmatched: 6.

This clone was detected only once. The V and J genes are TRBV7-3 and TRBJ2-1; 10 bases fit TRBD1. Germline CDR1 is SGHTA and CDR2 is FQGTGA. V dropped 2 bases and J dropped 2; count of bases not matched to a gene: 3. This CDR3 has 16 amino acids. CDR3 coding DNA: TGTGCCAGCAGCTTAGAGGGGACAGGGGCCTACAATGAGCAGTTCTTC. Its protein is CASSLEGTGAYNEQFF.

V gene TRBV11-2 combines with J gene TRBJ2-2; no clear D. Germline assignment: CDR1 SGHAT and CDR2 FQNNGV. Deletions cut 1 base from V and 3 bases from J, with 3 bases between. The CDR3 is 13 amino acids. The CDR3 region is CASSLGDTGELFF. The CDR3 bases are TGTGCCAGCAGCTTAGGGGACACCGGGGAGCTGTTTTTT.

The chain is built from TRBV7-7 and TRBJ2-3; TRBD1 agrees at 7 bases. The V gene's germline CDR1 is SSHAT and CDR2 FNYEAQ (reference sequence). The CDR3 totals 14 residues. With 5 bases clipped from V and 3 bases from J, the junction kept 5 bases outside the gene matches. The CDR3 sequence is CASSTGEVTDTQYF. The CDR3 DNA reads TGTGCCAGCAGCACAGGGGAAGTAACAGATACGCAGTATTTT.

The chain recombines TRBV5-6 with TRBJ2-7; 8 nucleotides match TRBD1. Germline loops: CDR1 SGHDT, CDR2 YYEEEE. Germline trimming cut 3 bases from V and 0 bases from J; bases unmatched to any gene: 2. The CDR3 totals 14 residues. The CDR3 nucleotides are TGTGCCAGCAGCTGGGACAGGAGCTCCTACGAGCAGTACGTC. It encodes CASSWDRSSYEQYV.

The J gene is TRBJ1-5, the V gene TRBV19; no clear D. The V gene's germline CDR1 is LNHDA and CDR2 SQIVND (reference sequence). Trimming left V 1 base short and J 1 base short, with 5 bases between. CDR3 length equals 14 residues. In nucleotides, the CDR3 is TGTGCCAGTAGTATAGGCGTGAGCAATCAGCCCCAGCATTTT. Encoded protein: CASSIGVSNQPQHF.

This chain connects TRBV5-1 to TRBJ1-6; 8 bases are a match to TRBD1. With V trimmed by 7 bases and J by 9 bases, 9 bases remained unmatched. The CDR3 covers 14 residues. CDR1 SGHRS and CDR2 YFSETQ come from the germline V gene. CDR3 in amino acids: CASSLETGASPLHF. CDR3 in DNA: TGCGCCAGCTCCTTGGAGACAGGGGCTTCACCCCTCCACTTT. The full variable domain, its missing parts supplied by reference TRBV5-1 and TRBJ1-6, is KAGVTQTPRYLIKTRGQQVTLSCSPISGHRSVSWYQQTPGQGLQFLFEYFSETQRNKGNFPGRFSGRQFSNSRSEMNVSTLELGDSALYLCASSLETGASPLHFGNGTRLTVT.

This clone was detected only a few times. The chain recombines TRBV5-1 with TRBJ1-1; no clear D. Germline CDR1 is SGHRS and CDR2 is YFSETQ. Deletions cut 0 bases from V and 1 base from J, with 4 bases between. The length of the CDR3 is 13 residues. The CDR3 coding sequence is TGCGCCAGCAGCTTGGGATCGAACACTGAAGCTTTCTTT. Protein: CASSLGSNTEAFF.

This clone appeared a few times. This chain uses TRBV6-5 with TRBJ1-3; possible D gene TRBD1, 5 bases. Germline CDR1 and CDR2: MNHEY and SVGAGI. Trimming removed 6 bases from V and 2 bases from J, with 14 bases in between. This CDR3 is built from 15 residues. The CDR3 sequence is CASSPDRGPGNTIYF. CDR3 nucleotide sequence: TGTGCCAGCAGCCCAGACAGAGGACCTGGAAACACCATATATTTT.

The J gene is TRBJ1-1, the V gene TRBV6-5; D remains unclear. The CDR3 is 13 residues long. In germline, CDR1 is MNHEY, CDR2 SVGAGI. V shed 5 bases and J shed 1 base, with 8 bases lying between them. The DNA for the CDR3 is TGTGCCAGCAGTACCTTCCAGAACACTGAAGCTTTCTTT. Translating it yields CASSTFQNTEAFF.

V usage is TRBV18 and J usage is TRBJ2-1; perhaps TRBD2 as D (5 bases). CDR3 length equals 15 residues. Germline assignment: CDR1 KGHSH and CDR2 LQKENI. Trimming removed 3 bases from V and 3 bases from J, with 12 bases in between. The chain's CDR3 is CASSPHVGDYNEQFF. The CDR3 bases are TGTGCCAGCTCACCTCACGTGGGAGACTACAATGAGCAGTTCTTC.

The gene calls are TRBV2 and TRBJ2-1; D gene ambiguous. V was clipped by 5 bases and J by 9 bases, with 8 bases between them. Per the germline V gene, CDR1 is SNHLY and CDR2 is FYNNEI. This CDR3 has 11 residues. CDR3 protein: CASSTSFEQFF. The CDR3, as DNA: TGTGCCAGCAGTACAAGCTTTGAGCAGTTCTTC.

The chain uses TRBV15 and TRBJ2-6; 10 bases agree with TRBD1. Germline CDR1 is LNHNV and CDR2 is YYDKDF (reference sequence). Germline trimming cut 5 bases from V and 4 bases from J; bases unmatched to any gene: 11. The CDR3 runs 18 residues. The CDR3 DNA sequence: TGTGCCACCAGCGGGAGACAGGGGGCGCCCTCCGGGGCCAACGTCCTGACTTTC. Translation gives CATSGRQGAPSGANVLTF.

This chain joins TRBV5-8 and TRBJ2-4, with D tentatively TRBD1 or TRBD2 (5 bases each). Germline V gene lookup returns CDR1 SGHTS and CDR2 YDEGEE. V lost 2 bases and J lost 5, with 8 bases in between. The CDR3 totals 13 residues. CDR3 in DNA: TGTGCCAGCAGCTTCCGGGACCAAAACATTCAGTACTTC. Its translation: CASSFRDQNIQYF.

The chain is built from TRBV6-2 or TRBV6-3 and TRBJ1-4; weak D call: TRBD1 (5 bases). V lost 4 bases and J 5 bases, leaving 14 bases between the germline ends. There are 15 residues in the CDR3. Germline assignment: CDR1 MNHEY and CDR2 SVGEGT. The CDR3 DNA is TGTGCCAGCAGTTCCCCCGGGACGTTAAATGAAAAACTGTTTTTT. Translation: CASSSPGTLNEKLFF.

The genes are TRBV3-1 (or the pseudogene TRBV3-2) and TRBJ2-5; the match to TRBD2 covers 8 bases. This CDR3 spans 15 amino acids. The J segment lost 1 base and the V segment lost 4 bases, leaving 5 bases of the junction unmatched. The germline V gene encodes CDR1 LGHDT and CDR2 YNNKEL (reference sequence). The DNA of the CDR3 is TGTGCCAGCAGCCCCCGGGGGGGTGGCCAAGAGACCCAGTACTTC. The encoded protein is CASSPRGGGQETQYF.

V and J are TRBV5-4 and TRBJ2-7; D is unclear. Trimming shortened V by 0 bases and J by 2 bases, and 6 bases separated the two germline ends. Germline loops: CDR1 SGHNT, CDR2 YYREEE (reference sequence). This CDR3 is built from 13 residues. The CDR3 DNA sequence: TGTGCCAGCAGCTTGGGTGTCGCCTACGAGCAGTACGTC. Amino acid sequence: CASSLGVAYEQYV.

The chain uses TRBV7-8 and TRBJ2-2; the match to TRBD1 covers 8 bases. The V gene's germline CDR1 is SGHVS and CDR2 FQNEAQ. The CDR3 runs 17 residues. The J segment lost 4 bases and the V segment lost 4 bases, leaving 11 bases of the junction unmatched. In DNA, the CDR3 is TGTGCCAGCAGCTCAAACACCCGGACAGGGTTCACCGGGGAGCTGTTTTTT. It specifies CASSSNTRTGFTGELFF.

The chain links TRBV2 to TRBJ1-2, with 8 bases aligning to TRBD1. Germline loops: CDR1 SNHLY, CDR2 FYNNEI. With V trimmed by 7 bases and J by 4 bases, 8 bases remained unmatched. The CDR3 runs to 14 residues. The CDR3: CASTNRGSFYGYTF. CDR3 nucleotide sequence: TGTGCCAGCACCAACAGGGGGTCGTTCTATGGCTACACCTTC.

The genes are TRBV10-3 and TRBJ1-1, with D possibly being TRBD1 (5 bases). Germline CDR1 ENHRY, CDR2 SYGVKD. V was trimmed by 6 bases and J by 6 bases, leaving 17 bases between them. The CDR3 is 14 amino acids. The chain's CDR3 is CAIRVGRDGAEAFF. The CDR3 DNA reads TGTGCCATCAGGGTAGGACGGGACGGAGCTGAAGCTTTCTTT.

This clone was found a few times. V and J are TRBV7-8 and TRBJ2-1, with D maybe TRBD1 (6 bases). Germline values: CDR1 SGHVS, CDR2 FQNEAQ. CDR3 length: 16 amino acids. V lost 4 bases to trimming and J lost 0 bases, with 13 bases between them. The CDR3: CASSSGHADSYNEQFF. CDR3 DNA sequence: TGTGCCAGCAGCTCGGGACATGCGGACTCCTACAATGAGCAGTTCTTC.